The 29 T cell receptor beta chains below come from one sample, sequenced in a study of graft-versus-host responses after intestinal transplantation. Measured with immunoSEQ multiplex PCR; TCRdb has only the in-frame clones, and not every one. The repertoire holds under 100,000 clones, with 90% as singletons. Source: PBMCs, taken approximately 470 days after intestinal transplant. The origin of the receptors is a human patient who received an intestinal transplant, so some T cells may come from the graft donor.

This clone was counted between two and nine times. The CDR3 spells CASRSGTPYGYTF. The DNA of the CDR3 is TGTGCCAGCAGGTCCGGGACACCCTATGGCTACACCTTC. V is TRBV6-5 and J is TRBJ1-2, with D perhaps TRBD1 (6 bases). CDR3 length equals 13 residues. Per germline, CDR1 MNHEY and CDR2 SVGAGI. The V gene lost 6 bases and the J gene lost 4 bases, with 12 bases spanning the gap.

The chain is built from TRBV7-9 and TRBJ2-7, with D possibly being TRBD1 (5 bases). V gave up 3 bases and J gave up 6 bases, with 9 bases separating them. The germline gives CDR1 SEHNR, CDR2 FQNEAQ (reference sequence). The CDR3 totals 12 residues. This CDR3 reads CASSLSTVEQYF. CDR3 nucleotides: TGTGCCAGCAGCTTGTCGACAGTCGAGCAGTACTTC.

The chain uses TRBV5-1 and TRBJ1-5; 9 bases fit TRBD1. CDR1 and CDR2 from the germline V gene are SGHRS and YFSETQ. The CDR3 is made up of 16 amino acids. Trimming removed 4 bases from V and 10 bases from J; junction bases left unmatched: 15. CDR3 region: CASSTGTGSTGGPQHF. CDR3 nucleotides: TGCGCCAGCAGCACGGGGACAGGGTCGACGGGGGGACCCCAGCATTTT.

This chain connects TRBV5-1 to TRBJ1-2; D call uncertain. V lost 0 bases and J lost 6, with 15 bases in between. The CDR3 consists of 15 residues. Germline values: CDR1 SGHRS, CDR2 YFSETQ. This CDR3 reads CASSLEVSATDGYTF. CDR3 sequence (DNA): TGCGCCAGCAGCTTGGAAGTGAGCGCAACCGATGGCTACACCTTC.

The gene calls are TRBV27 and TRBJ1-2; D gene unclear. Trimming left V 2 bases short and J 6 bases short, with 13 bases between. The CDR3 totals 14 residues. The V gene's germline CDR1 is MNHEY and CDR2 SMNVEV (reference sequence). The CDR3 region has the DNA TGTGCCAGCAGTTTAAATTGGGCCGGCAATGGCTACACCTTC. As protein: CASSLNWAGNGYTF.

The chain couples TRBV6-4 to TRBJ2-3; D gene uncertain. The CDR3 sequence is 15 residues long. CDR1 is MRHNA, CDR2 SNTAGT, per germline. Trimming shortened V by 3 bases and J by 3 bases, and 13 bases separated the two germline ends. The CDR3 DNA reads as TGTGCCAGCAGTGAGTTGGCAGCCGATACAGATACGCAGTATTTT. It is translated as CASSELAADTDTQYF.

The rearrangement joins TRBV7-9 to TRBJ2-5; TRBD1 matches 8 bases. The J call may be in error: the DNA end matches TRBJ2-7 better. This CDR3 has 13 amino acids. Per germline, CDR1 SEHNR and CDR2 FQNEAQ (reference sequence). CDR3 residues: CASSKGQAYEQYF. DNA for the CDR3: TGTGCCAGCAGCAAGGGACAGGCCTACGAGCAGTACTTC.

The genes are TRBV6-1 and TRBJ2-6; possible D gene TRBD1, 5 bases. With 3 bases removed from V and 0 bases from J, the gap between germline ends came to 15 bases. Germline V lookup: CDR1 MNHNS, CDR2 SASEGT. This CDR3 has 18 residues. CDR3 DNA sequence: TGTGCCAGCAGTGAGGGTTCCAGGGCCTACTCTGGGGCCAACGTCCTGACTTTC. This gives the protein CASSEGSRAYSGANVLTF.

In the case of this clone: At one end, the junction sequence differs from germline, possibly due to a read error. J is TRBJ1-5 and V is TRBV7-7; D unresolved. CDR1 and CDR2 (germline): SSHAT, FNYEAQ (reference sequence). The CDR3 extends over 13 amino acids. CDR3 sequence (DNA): TGTGCTAGCAGCTTAGGTATAGACCAGCCCCAGCATTTT. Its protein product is CASSLGIDQPQHF.

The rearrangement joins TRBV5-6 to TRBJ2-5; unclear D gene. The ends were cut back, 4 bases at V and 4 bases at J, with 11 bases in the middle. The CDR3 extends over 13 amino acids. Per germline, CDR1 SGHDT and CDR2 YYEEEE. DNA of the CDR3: TGTGCCAGCAGCCCCCCCCGACGAGAGACCCAGTACTTC. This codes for CASSPPRRETQYF.

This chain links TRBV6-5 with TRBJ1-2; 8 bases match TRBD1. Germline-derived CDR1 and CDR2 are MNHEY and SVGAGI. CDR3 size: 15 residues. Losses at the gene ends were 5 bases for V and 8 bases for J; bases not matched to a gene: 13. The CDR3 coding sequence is TGTGCCAGCAGTCCAGGGGACAGGCTTGCTATCGGCTACACCTTC. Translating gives CASSPGDRLAIGYTF.

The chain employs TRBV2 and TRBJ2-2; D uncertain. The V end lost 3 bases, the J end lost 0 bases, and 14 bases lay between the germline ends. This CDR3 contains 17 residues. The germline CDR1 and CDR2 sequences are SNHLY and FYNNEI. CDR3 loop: CASSDSQRTANTGELFF. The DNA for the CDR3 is TGTGCCAGCAGTGACAGCCAAAGGACGGCGAACACCGGGGAGCTGTTTTTT.

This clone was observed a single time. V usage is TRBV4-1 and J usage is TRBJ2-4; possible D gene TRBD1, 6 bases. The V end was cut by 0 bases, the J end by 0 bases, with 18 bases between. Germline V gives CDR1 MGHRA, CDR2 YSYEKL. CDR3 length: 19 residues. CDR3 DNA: TGCGCCAGCAGCCAAGATTCGGGAACAGGGATCCCAGCCAAAAACATTCAGTACTTC. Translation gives CASSQDSGTGIPAKNIQYF.

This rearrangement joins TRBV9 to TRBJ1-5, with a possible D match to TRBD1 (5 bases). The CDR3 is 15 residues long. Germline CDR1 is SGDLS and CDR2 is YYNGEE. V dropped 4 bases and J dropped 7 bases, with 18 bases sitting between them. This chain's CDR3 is CASSHSSGVGQPQHF. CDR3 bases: TGTGCCAGCAGCCACAGCTCGGGGGTTGGGCAGCCCCAGCATTTT.

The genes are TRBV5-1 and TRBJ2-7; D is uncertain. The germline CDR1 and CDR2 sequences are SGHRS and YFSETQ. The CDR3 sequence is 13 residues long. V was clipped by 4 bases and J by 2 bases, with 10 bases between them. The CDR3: CASSPITAYEQYF. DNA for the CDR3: TGCGCCAGCAGCCCCATAACCGCCTACGAGCAGTACTTC.

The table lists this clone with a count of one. The CDR3 is CASSLFRGTGELFF. CDR3 DNA: TGTGCCAGCAGTTTATTTCGAGGCACCGGGGAGCTGTTTTTT. The chain couples TRBV27 to TRBJ2-2; no clear D gene. Germline values: CDR1 MNHEY, CDR2 SMNVEV (reference sequence). Trimming pared 1 base from V and 4 bases from J, leaving 7 bases between. This CDR3 contains 14 residues.

CDR3 nucleotide sequence: TGTGCCAGCAGGTTGGGCAGTAGCAATCAGCCCCAGCATTTT. Its protein is CASRLGSSNQPQHF. This chain links TRBV6-1 with TRBJ1-5; D call uncertain. CDR1 and CDR2 (germline): MNHNS, SASEGT. V lost 6 bases, J lost 0 bases, and 9 bases lay in between. The CDR3 spans 14 residues.

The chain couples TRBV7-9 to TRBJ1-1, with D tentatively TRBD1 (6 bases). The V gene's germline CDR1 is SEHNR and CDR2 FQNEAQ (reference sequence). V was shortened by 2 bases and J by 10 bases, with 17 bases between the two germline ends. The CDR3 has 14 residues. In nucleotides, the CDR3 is TGTGCCAGCAGCTTATGGGACAAGGGAGTAGGAGCTTTCTTT. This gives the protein CASSLWDKGVGAFF.

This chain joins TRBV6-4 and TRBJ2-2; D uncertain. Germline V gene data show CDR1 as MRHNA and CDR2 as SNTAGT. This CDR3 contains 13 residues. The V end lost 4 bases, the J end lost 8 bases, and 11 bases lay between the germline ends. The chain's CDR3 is CASSVKHPGELFF. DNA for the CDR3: TGTGCCAGCAGTGTCAAGCACCCGGGGGAGCTGTTTTTT.

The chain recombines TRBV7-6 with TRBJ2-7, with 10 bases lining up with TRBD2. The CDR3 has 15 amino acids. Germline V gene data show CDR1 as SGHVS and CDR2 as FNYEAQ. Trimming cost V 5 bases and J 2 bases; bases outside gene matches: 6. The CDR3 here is CASSQSSGGTYEQYF. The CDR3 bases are TGTGCCAGCAGCCAATCTAGCGGGGGTACCTACGAGCAGTACTTC.

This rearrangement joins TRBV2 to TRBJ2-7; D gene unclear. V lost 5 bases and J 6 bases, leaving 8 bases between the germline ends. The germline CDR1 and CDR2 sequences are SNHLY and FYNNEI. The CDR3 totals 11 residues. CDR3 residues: CASSHRVEQYF. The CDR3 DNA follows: TGTGCCAGCAGTCACAGAGTCGAGCAGTACTTC.

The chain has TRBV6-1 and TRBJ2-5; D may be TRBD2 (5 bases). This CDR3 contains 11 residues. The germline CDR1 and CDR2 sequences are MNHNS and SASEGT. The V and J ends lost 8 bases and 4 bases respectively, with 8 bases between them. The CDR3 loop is CASLRGETQYF. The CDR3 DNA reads TGTGCCAGCCTCCGGGGAGAGACCCAGTACTTC.

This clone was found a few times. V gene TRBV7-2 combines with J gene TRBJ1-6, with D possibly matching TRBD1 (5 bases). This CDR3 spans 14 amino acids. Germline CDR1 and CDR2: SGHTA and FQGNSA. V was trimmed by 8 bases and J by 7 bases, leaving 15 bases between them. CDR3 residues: CASWGGGPNSPLHF. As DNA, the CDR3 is TGTGCCAGCTGGGGGGGAGGCCCCAATTCACCCCTCCACTTT.

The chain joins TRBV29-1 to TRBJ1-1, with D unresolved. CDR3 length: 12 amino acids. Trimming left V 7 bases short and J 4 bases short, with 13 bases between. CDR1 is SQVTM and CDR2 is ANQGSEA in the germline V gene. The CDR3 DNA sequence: TGCAGCGCCCCGGAGGGCGGCACTGAAGCTTTCTTT. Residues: CSAPEGGTEAFF.

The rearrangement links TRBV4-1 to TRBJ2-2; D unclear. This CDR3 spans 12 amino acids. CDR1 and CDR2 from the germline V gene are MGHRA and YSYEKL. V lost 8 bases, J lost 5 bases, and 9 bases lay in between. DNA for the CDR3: TGCGCCAGCGATAAGGGTACCGGGGAGCTGTTTTTT. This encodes CASDKGTGELFF.

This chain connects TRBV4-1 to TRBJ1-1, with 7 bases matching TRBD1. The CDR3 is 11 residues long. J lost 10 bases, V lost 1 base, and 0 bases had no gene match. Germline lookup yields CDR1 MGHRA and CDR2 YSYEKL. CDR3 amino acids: CASSQGTGAFF. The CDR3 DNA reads TGCGCCAGCAGCCAAGGGACAGGAGCTTTCTTT.

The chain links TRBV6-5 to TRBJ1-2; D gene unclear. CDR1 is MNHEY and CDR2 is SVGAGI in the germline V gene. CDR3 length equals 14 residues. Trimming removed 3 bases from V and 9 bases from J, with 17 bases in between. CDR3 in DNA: TGTGCCAGCAGTTATAACCAGGCACTTAATCGCTACACCTTC. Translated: CASSYNQALNRYTF.

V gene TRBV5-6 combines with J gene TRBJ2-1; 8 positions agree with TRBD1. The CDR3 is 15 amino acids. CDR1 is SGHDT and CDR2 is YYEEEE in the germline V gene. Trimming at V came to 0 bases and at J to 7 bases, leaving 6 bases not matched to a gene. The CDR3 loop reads CASSLGRGLVNEQFF. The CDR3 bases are TGTGCCAGCAGCTTGGGCAGGGGGCTAGTTAATGAGCAGTTCTTC.

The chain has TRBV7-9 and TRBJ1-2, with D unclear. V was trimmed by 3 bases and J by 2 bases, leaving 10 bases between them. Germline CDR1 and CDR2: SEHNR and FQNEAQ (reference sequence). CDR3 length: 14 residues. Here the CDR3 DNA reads TGTGCCAGCAGCTTTGGCAGACAAAACTATGGCTACACCTTC. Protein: CASSFGRQNYGYTF.